A single sample is the source of the 27 T cell receptor beta chains below, sequenced in a study of blood T cell repertoires in COVID-19. Here immunoSEQ multiplex PCR was the method, and the copy in TCRdb shows in-frame clones only, minus some. The data show about 39,000 clones, roughly four fifths seen once. The sequenced sample was peripheral blood. Receptors were obtained from a human donor in a cohort sampled during active or convalescent COVID-19. The donor label of this sample is uncertain.

To note about this clone: Other DNA variants within this sample encode the same CDR3. The rearrangement joins TRBV2 to TRBJ1-4; D gene ambiguous. CDR3 size: 14 residues. V shed 2 bases and J shed 7 bases, with 11 bases lying between them. Per germline, CDR1 SNHLY and CDR2 FYNNEI. CDR3 sequence reads: CASSERGRFEKLFF. CDR3 bases: TGTGCCAGCAGTGAAAGAGGGAGATTTGAAAAACTGTTTTTT.

This rearrangement joins TRBV11-3 to TRBJ2-3; tentatively, D is TRBD2 (5 bases). The CDR3 covers 16 residues. CDR1 and CDR2 (germline): SGHNT, YENEEA. The V gene lost 2 bases and the J gene lost 1 base, with 13 bases spanning the gap. DNA for the CDR3: TGTGCCAGCAGCTTAAGAGGGTCTGGGGGCACAGATACGCAGTATTTT. Amino acids: CASSLRGSGGTDTQYF.

This chain joins TRBV13 and TRBJ2-1; tentatively, D is TRBD2 (5 bases). Germline loops: CDR1 PRHDT, CDR2 FYEKMQ (reference sequence). With 5 bases removed from V and 7 bases from J, the gap between germline ends came to 9 bases. The CDR3 contains 12 residues. CDR3 coding DNA: TGTGCCAGCAGCAAAGGAGGAAATGAGCAGTTCTTC. Protein sequence: CASSKGGNEQFF.

The rearrangement uses TRBV4-3 and TRBJ1-3, with D perhaps TRBD1 (5 bases). This CDR3 is 15 amino acids long. Germline-derived CDR1 and CDR2 are LGHNA and YSLEER. V gave up 1 base and J gave up 4 bases, with 11 bases separating them. CDR3 bases: TGCGCCAGCAGCCAAGTCCAGGCAGGGGGAAACACCATATATTTT. This gives the protein CASSQVQAGGNTIYF.

This clone was observed a few times. The chain links TRBV11-2 to TRBJ2-7; 9 bases map to TRBD2. Trimming cost V 4 bases and J 6 bases; bases outside gene matches: 7. CDR1 and CDR2 (germline): SGHAT, FQNNGV. The CDR3 totals 14 residues. The CDR3 region has the DNA TGTGCCAGCAGCTCGGTGGGACTAGCTTTCGAGCAGTACTTC. It specifies CASSSVGLAFEQYF.

The CDR3 nucleotides are TGTGCCAGCAGCTTAAGGCTAGCCTCCTACGAGCAGTACTTC. It codes for CASSLRLASYEQYF. The chain is built from TRBV7-2 and TRBJ2-7, with TRBD2 as a possible D gene (5 bases). This CDR3 comprises 14 residues. The ends were cut back, 2 bases at V and 0 bases at J, with 8 bases in the middle. Germline V gives CDR1 SGHTA, CDR2 FQGNSA.

V and J are TRBV6-4 and TRBJ2-1, with 8 bases fitting TRBD2. The CDR3 loop spans 13 amino acids. The germline V gene encodes CDR1 MRHNA and CDR2 SNTAGT. V trimming: 4 bases; J trimming: 12 bases; junction bases outside the gene matches: 8. The CDR3 bases are TGTGCCAGCAGTGTGGAAGCGGGGGAGGTGCAGTTCTTC. Translation gives CASSVEAGEVQFF.

The chain is built from TRBV5-5 and TRBJ2-3, with TRBD1 matching 8 bases. V trimming: 3 bases; J trimming: 1 base; junction bases outside the gene matches: 7. The CDR3 extends over 16 amino acids. Germline loops: CDR1 SGHKS, CDR2 YYEKEE (reference sequence). The CDR3: CASSSGRGRRTDTQYF. Here the CDR3 DNA reads TGTGCCAGCAGCTCGGGCAGGGGGCGACGCACAGATACGCAGTATTTT.

CDR3 coding DNA: TGTGCCAGCTCAAGGGACAGCTATGGCTACACCTTC. Translating it yields CASSRDSYGYTF. The V call is TRBV18, the J call TRBJ1-2, with 7 nucleotides matching TRBD1. This CDR3 spans 12 amino acids. Germline CDR1 and CDR2: KGHSH and LQKENI. V lost 5 bases to trimming and J lost 4 bases; unmatched junction nucleotides: 1.

V and J are TRBV7-8 and TRBJ2-2, with D possibly TRBD2 on 5 matching bases. Germline values: CDR1 SGHVS, CDR2 FQNEAQ. The ends were cut back, 4 bases at V and 0 bases at J, with 9 bases in the middle. The length of the CDR3 is 15 residues. This chain's CDR3 is CASSYRAANTGELFF. The CDR3 nucleotides read TGTGCCAGCAGCTACAGAGCGGCGAACACCGGGGAGCTGTTTTTT.

The chain links TRBV7-3 to TRBJ2-3; TRBD1 matches 11 bases. The germline V gene encodes CDR1 SGHTA and CDR2 FQGTGA. This CDR3 is built from 16 residues. V dropped 5 bases and J dropped 3; count of bases not matched to a gene: 7. CDR3 amino acids: CASSLAGTGGTDTQYF. As DNA, the CDR3 is TGTGCCAGCAGCCTTGCCGGGACAGGGGGGACAGATACGCAGTATTTT.

The rearrangement links TRBV27 to TRBJ1-6; D unresolved. Germline CDR1 reads MNHEY; CDR2 reads SMNVEV (reference sequence). The ends were cut back, 0 bases at V and 5 bases at J, with 8 bases in the middle. The CDR3 runs 15 residues. CDR3 coding DNA: TGTGCCAGCAGTTTATCGATCAGAAATAATTCACCCCTCCACTTT. Protein: CASSLSIRNNSPLHF.

The V gene is TRBV6-6, the J gene TRBJ2-7, with D perhaps matching TRBD1 (7 bases). Germline V gene sequence: CDR1 MNHNY, CDR2 SVGAGI (reference sequence). CDR3 size: 15 residues. V was clipped by 5 bases and J by 0 bases, with 14 bases between them. Here the CDR3 reads CASSQNRGGSYEQYF. CDR3 DNA sequence: TGTGCCAGCAGTCAGAACAGGGGAGGCTCCTACGAGCAGTACTTC.

This chain links TRBV12-3 or TRBV12-4 with TRBJ1-1, with D unclear. The CDR3 covers 11 residues. CDR3 loop: CTSTGRTEAFF. The CDR3 region has the DNA TGTACTTCCACCGGGAGGACCGAAGCTTTCTTT.

The V call is TRBV18, the J call TRBJ2-7; 10 bases fit TRBD2. The V gene end was trimmed by 5 bases and the J gene end by 2 bases; junction bases not matched to a gene: 15. The germline gives CDR1 KGHSH, CDR2 LQKENI. The CDR3 totals 18 residues. This CDR3 is CASSKGQGAGTSAYEQYF. DNA for the CDR3: TGTGCCAGCTCAAAGGGGCAGGGGGCCGGGACTAGCGCCTACGAGCAGTACTTC. The complete variable domain, with remaining parts taken from reference TRBV18 and TRBJ2-7, reads NAGVMQNPRHLVRRRGQEARLRCSPMKGHSHVYWYRQLPEEGLKFMVYLQKENIIDESGMPKERFSAEFPKEGPSILRIQQVVRGDSAAYFCASSKGQGAGTSAYEQYFGPGTRLTVT.

The chain recombines TRBV7-2 with TRBJ2-3; perhaps TRBD2 as D (6 bases). CDR3 length: 14 amino acids. The germline V and J ends were trimmed by 3 bases and 3 bases, with 10 bases remaining between them. The germline V gene encodes CDR1 SGHTA and CDR2 FQGNSA. CDR3 sequence: CASSLGLATDTQYF. In nucleotides, the CDR3 is TGTGCCAGCAGCTTGGGACTGGCTACAGATACGCAGTATTTT. The whole variable domain, filled in from reference TRBV7-2 and TRBJ2-3, reads GAGVSQSPSNKVTEKGKDVELRCDPISGHTALYWYRQSLGQGLEFLIYFQGNSAPDKSGLPSDRFSAERTGGSVSTLTIQRTQQEDSAVYLCASSLGLATDTQYFGPGTRLTVL.

DNA of the CDR3: TGTGCCAGTAGTATCTTTCCGGGACTAGCGGGCCAAACCTCCTACAATGAGCAGTTCTTC. Translated, it gives CASSIFPGLAGQTSYNEQFF. V gene TRBV19 combines with J gene TRBJ2-1; 12 nucleotides align to TRBD2. The CDR3 sequence is 20 residues long. The junction had 12 bases not matched to a gene; V was cut back by 3 bases and J by 0 bases. CDR1 is LNHDA and CDR2 is SQIVND in the germline V gene (reference sequence).

This chain links TRBV5-5 with TRBJ2-7; TRBD2 matches at 9 bases. The V segment lost 4 bases and the J segment 2 bases; nucleotides outside the gene matches: 4. This CDR3 contains 14 residues. The V gene's germline CDR1 is SGHKS and CDR2 YYEKEE (reference sequence). The CDR3 nucleotides read TGTGCCAGCAGCCGGACTAGCGTTGCCTACGAGCAGTACTTC. Protein product: CASSRTSVAYEQYF.

The V gene is TRBV25-1, the J gene TRBJ2-4; a weak D match, TRBD2 (5 bases). V lost 8 bases to trimming and J lost 0 bases, with 8 bases between them. Germline V CDR1 and CDR2: MGHDK, SYGVNS. This CDR3 is built from 13 residues. The CDR3 DNA reads as TGTGCCAGCTGTGGAGGAGCCAAAAACATTCAGTACTTC. Its protein product is CASCGGAKNIQYF.

The chain has TRBV29-1 and TRBJ1-4; D is unclear. The CDR3 runs 12 residues. The ends were cut back, 7 bases at V and 5 bases at J, with 11 bases in the middle. Germline CDR1 reads SQVTM; CDR2 reads ANQGSEA. CDR3: CSAARRNEKLFF. CDR3 nucleotides: TGCAGCGCTGCGCGTCGAAATGAAAAACTGTTTTTT.

The chain links TRBV7-9 to TRBJ2-2; TRBD1 agrees at 9 bases. The trim removed 6 bases at V and 10 bases at J, leaving 12 bases unmatched. Germline V lookup: CDR1 SEHNR, CDR2 FQNEAQ (reference sequence). The CDR3 is 15 amino acids. Written as DNA, the CDR3 is TGTGCCAGCAGTCCTCCCGGGACAGGGAGTGAGGAGCTGTTTTTT. Its protein is CASSPPGTGSEELFF.

CDR3 loop: CASSLVGRENYYEQYF. For the CDR3, the DNA is TGTGCCAGCAGCTTAGTGGGGCGGGAGAATTACTACGAGCAGTACTTC. V gene TRBV7-9 combines with J gene TRBJ2-7, with 7 bases lining up with TRBD2. CDR1 and CDR2 from the germline V gene are SEHNR and FQNEAQ (reference sequence). V shed 1 base, J shed 3 bases, and the junction held 9 bases outside the gene matches. The CDR3 has 16 residues. Full variable domain (outside the CDR3, taken from reference TRBV7-9 and TRBJ2-7): DTGVSQNPRHKITKRGQNVTFRCDPISEHNRLYWYRQTLGQGPEFLTYFQNEAQLEKSRLLSDRFSAERPKGSFSTLEIQRTEQGDSAMYLCASSLVGRENYYEQYFGPGTRLTVT.

The chain employs TRBV7-2 and TRBJ2-2; D not resolved. CDR3 length: 13 amino acids. The ends were cut back, 7 bases at V and 3 bases at J, with 9 bases in the middle. CDR1 is SGHTA, CDR2 FQGNSA, per germline. This CDR3 is CASTKADTGELFF. In nucleotides, the CDR3 is TGTGCCAGCACGAAGGCGGACACCGGGGAGCTGTTTTTT.

The chain links TRBV3-1 (or the pseudogene TRBV3-2) to TRBJ2-7; D is possibly TRBD2 (5 bases). Trimming took off 1 base at V and 6 bases at J, with 10 bases between the two ends. There are 13 residues in the CDR3. Germline CDR1 LGHDT, CDR2 YNNKEL (reference sequence). DNA for the CDR3: TGTGCCAGCAGCCAAGGGGGAGCGCGCGAGCAGTACTTC. It specifies CASSQGGAREQYF.

This rearrangement joins TRBV7-2 to TRBJ1-4, with 8 bases that match TRBD1. This CDR3 contains 14 residues. Germline values: CDR1 SGHTA, CDR2 FQGNSA. The V and J ends lost 3 bases and 5 bases, in that order; junction bases with no gene match: 2. Written as DNA, the CDR3 is TGTGCCAGCAGCTTCGACAGGGGAAATGAAAAACTGTTTTTT. Protein product: CASSFDRGNEKLFF.

The rearrangement joins TRBV14 to TRBJ2-7; 9 nucleotides agree with TRBD2. The germline V gene encodes CDR1 SGHDN and CDR2 FVKESK. The junction had 11 bases not matched to a gene; V was cut back by 0 bases and J by 2 bases. The CDR3 sequence is 18 residues long. CDR3 in DNA: TGTGCCAGCAGCCAAGATCGGGTTACTAGCGGGCGGACCTACGAGCAGTACTTC. It encodes CASSQDRVTSGRTYEQYF.

The J gene is TRBJ1-5, the V gene TRBV6-4; 10 bases agree with TRBD1. The CDR3 length is 17 residues. CDR1 and CDR2 from the germline V gene are MRHNA and SNTAGT. V was clipped by 0 bases and J by 0 bases; unmatched bases: 2. Written as DNA, the CDR3 is TGTGCCAGCAGTGACTCGACAGGGGGCTATAGCAATCAGCCCCAGCATTTT. It yields the protein CASSDSTGGYSNQPQHF.